These 11 T cell receptor beta chains originate from one sample sequenced in a study of tumor-infiltrating lymphocytes in primary liver carcinoma. They got blood RNA out of unsorted whole blood and also pulled out germline DNA. Starting from 500 ng of total RNA, TCR beta cDNA was produced with a primer in the constant region. Researchers made the TCR beta libraries by running three nested multiplex PCR rounds with slightly modified ARM-PCR. The first two PCR rounds used TRBV1-TRBV30 primers with a Cbeta primer, 9 to 10 cycles each. TCRdb reprocessed the multiplex PCR reads with MiXCR, giving one entry per CDR3 protein. The table lists hundreds of thousands of distinct CDR3 sequences, 55% to 65% of them singletons. Material for sequencing was peripheral blood. These receptors were collected from a man in his forties with primary liver carcinoma and hepatitis B virus infection.

Details on this clonotype: Possible read error: a much larger clone is one base away. This chain uses TRBV12-3 or TRBV12-4 with TRBJ2-7, with no clear D. CDR3 length: 13 amino acids. The CDR3 sequence: CVSSYTAFYEQYF. The CDR3 nucleotides are TGTGTCAGCAGTTATACGGCTTTCTACGAGCAGTACTTC.

This clonotype was observed a single time. A much more abundant neighbour one base away suggests this may be a read error. This chain connects TRBV29-1 to TRBJ1-2; no firm D call. Between the trimmed V and J ends, which lost 7 bases and 7 bases, there was a span of 19 bases. The V gene's germline CDR1 is SQVTM and CDR2 ANQGSEA. The length of the CDR3 is 13 residues. Here the CDR3 reads CSAFPQWTGGYTF. CDR3 bases: TGCAGCGCCTTTCCACAGTGGACGGGTGGCTACACCTTC.

With respect to this clonotype: Compared with germline, one end of the junction differs, possibly owing to a read error. The CDR3 DNA is TGTACCAGCAGCCAGGGACAGTACAATCAGCCCCAGCATTTT. Protein product: CTSSQGQYNQPQHF. The gene calls are TRBV6-6 and TRBJ1-5, with 7 bases aligning to TRBD1. The CDR3 contains 14 residues. The germline V gene has CDR1 MNHNY and CDR2 SVGAGI (reference sequence).

In the case of this clonotype: This may arise from a read error, as a much more abundant clone is one base away. The rearrangement links TRBV12-3 or TRBV12-4 to TRBJ2-7, with 10 bases lining up with TRBD2. The junction had 6 bases not matched to a gene; V was cut back by 10 bases and J by 3 bases. The CDR3 has 13 residues. CDR3 amino acids: CANRASGGYEQYF. In DNA, the CDR3 is TGTGCCAACAGGGCTAGCGGGGGCTACGAGCAGTACTTC.

This clonotype occurred many times. This sequence joins TRBV5-4 and TRBJ2-7; D gene uncertain. The V end lost 3 bases, the J end lost 0 bases, and 10 bases lay between the germline ends. Germline CDR1 reads SGHNT; CDR2 reads YYREEE (reference sequence). The length of the CDR3 is 14 residues. CDR3 sequence reads: CASSSGGRSYEQYF. The CDR3 region has the DNA TGTGCCAGCAGCTCGGGCGGCCGCTCCTACGAGCAGTACTTC.

About this clonotype itself: This clone may be a read error of a much larger clone one base away. The genes are TRBV4-2 and TRBJ2-2; 8 nucleotides line up with TRBD2. The CDR3 loop spans 15 amino acids. V gave up 1 base and J gave up 8 bases; unmatched junction bases: 6. Per germline, CDR1 LGHNA and CDR2 YNFKEQ. The CDR3 sequence is CASSQVSRLAGELFF. The CDR3 coding sequence is TGTGCCAGCAGCCAAGTATCGAGACTAGCGGGGGAGCTGTTTTTT.

On this clonotype itself: In this CDR3 the conserved last residue, phenylalanine or tryptophan, is missing, so a read error is likely. The chain has TRBV10-3 and TRBJ1-5, with D perhaps matching TRBD1 (6 bases). CDR3 size: 16 residues. The germline gives CDR1 ENHRY, CDR2 SYGVKD. V dropped 3 bases and J dropped 7 bases, with 19 bases sitting between them. The chain's CDR3 is CAISDQRGGAGQPQHS. The DNA of the CDR3 is TGTGCCATCAGTGATCAGAGAGGGGGGGCAGGACAGCCCCAGCATTCT.

This clonotype has just one count. A much larger clonotype is one base distant, so this may be a read error. The CDR3 does not end in the conserved phenylalanine or tryptophan, so this is likely a read error. The V and J genes are TRBV4-2 and TRBJ1-3; D unclear. Germline CDR1 reads LGHNA; CDR2 reads YNFKEQ. This CDR3 is 16 amino acids long. V was pared by 0 bases and J by 4 bases, with 13 bases between. The CDR3 DNA sequence: TGTGCCAGCAGCCAAGAAGCGACCCCCCTCGGAAACACCATATATTCT. Translated: CASSQEATPLGNTIYS.

A note on this clonotype: One end of the junction is discordant with germline, which a read error may explain. The chain uses TRBV11-1 and TRBJ2-5; possible D gene TRBD2, 5 bases. Germline V gene sequence: CDR1 SGHAT, CDR2 FQDESV (reference sequence). The CDR3 totals 15 residues. CDR3 in DNA: TGTGCCAGCATGCGGGCTAGCTGGATCGGAGAGACCCGGTACTTC. This codes for CASMRASWIGETRYF. The complete variable domain, with remaining parts taken from reference TRBV11-1 and TRBJ2-5, reads EAEVAQSPRYKITEKSQAVAFWCDPISGHATLYWYRQILGQGPELLVQFQDESVVDDSQLPKDRFSAERLKGVDSTLKIQPAELGDSAMYLCASMRASWIGETRYFGPGTRLLVL.

This clonotype was found once. A much bigger clone sits one base away, suggesting this may be a read error. The chain employs TRBV29-1 and TRBJ2-2, with 8 bases fitting TRBD2. Germline V CDR1 and CDR2: SQVTM, ANQGSEA. This CDR3 is 14 amino acids long. J was trimmed by 10 bases and V by 6 bases; bases with no gene match: 13. CDR3 nucleotide sequence: TGCAGCGTGGCCCCCGGGACTAGTGTCGAGGAGCTGTTTTTT. The encoded protein is CSVAPGTSVEELFF.

V usage is TRBV6-2 or TRBV6-3 and J usage is TRBJ2-7; 8 bases fit TRBD1. V shed 6 bases, J shed 3 bases, and the junction held 4 bases outside the gene matches. From germline, CDR1 is MNHEY and CDR2 SVGEGT. This CDR3 is built from 13 residues. Written as DNA, the CDR3 is TGTGCCAGCAGGCTGACAGGGGTCTACGAGCAGTACTTC. This gives the protein CASRLTGVYEQYF.